The 10 T cell receptor beta chains reported below all come from one sample, sequenced in a study of cytomegalovirus exposure and HLA in healthy donors. Vbeta (60) and Jbeta (13) primers were used in the PCR. The protocol was immunoSEQ multiplex PCR, while the TCRdb copy is restricted to in-frame clones and leaves out a portion. The repertoire consists of tens of thousands of clones, with more than 70% occurring once and the leading ten covering roughly a quarter. Sequencing used PBMCs. These receptors were collected from a woman in her forties in good health and CMV-seropositive.

The genes are TRBV18 and TRBJ2-7; maybe TRBD1 (6 bases). The V gene lost 2 bases and the J gene lost 4 bases, with 12 bases spanning the gap. The length of the CDR3 is 14 residues. Germline lookup yields CDR1 KGHSH and CDR2 LQKENI. In DNA form, the CDR3 reads TGTGCCAGCTCACCAAAAACGGACAGTTACGAGCAGTACTTC. Amino acids: CASSPKTDSYEQYF. Full variable domain (missing parts from reference TRBV18 and TRBJ2-7): NAGVMQNPRHLVRRRGQEARLRCSPMKGHSHVYWYRQLPEEGLKFMVYLQKENIIDESGMPKERFSAEFPKEGPSILRIQQVVRGDSAAYFCASSPKTDSYEQYFGPGTRLTVT.

This clone was picked up a small number of times. The V and J genes are TRBV7-5 and TRBJ2-7; no check of the table's D call, TRBD2, against the DNA was made. TRBV7-5 is classified as a pseudogene. The CDR3 loop spans 11 amino acids. CDR3 loop: CARSLRDRGYF. DNA of the CDR3: TGTGCCAGAAGCTTACGGGATCGAGGGTACTTC.

The V and J genes are TRBV6-5 and TRBJ1-6; 7 bases are shared with TRBD1. The CDR3 totals 14 residues. Germline V gene sequence: CDR1 MNHEY, CDR2 SVGAGI. Trimming cost V 2 bases and J 6 bases; bases outside gene matches: 1. This chain's CDR3 is CASSYDRVNSPLHF. DNA of the CDR3: TGTGCCAGCAGTTACGACAGGGTTAATTCACCCCTCCACTTT.

V is TRBV27 and J is TRBJ1-3; D not resolved. With 6 bases removed from V and 5 bases from J, the gap between germline ends came to 5 bases. In germline, CDR1 is MNHEY, CDR2 SMNVEV (reference sequence). The CDR3 contains 11 residues. The CDR3, as DNA: TGTGCCAGCAGCTCCCGAAACACCATATATTTT. Translating gives CASSSRNTIYF.

The table lists this clone with a count of one. The chain recombines TRBV15 with TRBJ1-2, with a tentative D call TRBD1 (5 bases). The CDR3 consists of 19 residues. Trimming stripped 1 base from V and 4 bases from J, with 25 bases between. Germline V lookup: CDR1 LNHNV, CDR2 YYDKDF (reference sequence). In DNA, the CDR3 is TGTGCCACCAGCAGAGTCGGGGTCCGGGACGGGACTTTGGGCTATGGCTACACCTTC. It translates to CATSRVGVRDGTLGYGYTF.

The chain recombines TRBV6-1 with TRBJ1-5, with a tentative D call TRBD1 (5 bases). Germline CDR1 reads MNHNS; CDR2 reads SASEGT. The CDR3 totals 16 residues. V was pared by 2 bases and J by 6 bases, with 17 bases between. Here the CDR3 DNA reads TGTGCCAGCAGTGAACTGGGGCAGTTAACCTCTCAGCCCCAGCATTTT. It specifies CASSELGQLTSQPQHF.

The chain carries TRBV5-6 and TRBJ2-7; 9 bases agree with TRBD1. The CDR3 is 14 amino acids. Germline V gene lookup returns CDR1 SGHDT and CDR2 YYEEEE. V was clipped by 3 bases and J by 6 bases; unmatched bases: 7. CDR3 in DNA: TGTGCCAGCAGCTCCTACAGGGGGCGGGGCGAGCAGTACTTC. It translates to CASSSYRGRGEQYF.

This clone was counted a few times. Other nucleotide sequences from this sample produce the same CDR3. The V call is TRBV25-1, the J call TRBJ2-7; TRBD1 matches 7 bases. The V and J ends lost 6 bases and 5 bases, in that order; junction bases with no gene match: 13. This CDR3 comprises 15 residues. Germline-derived CDR1 and CDR2 are MGHDK and SYGVNS. DNA of the CDR3: TGTGCCAGCAGCTTCTCGACAGGGAGTAAGAACGAGCAGTACTTC. Its translation is CASSFSTGSKNEQYF.

The V gene is TRBV10-3, the J gene TRBJ2-7; 10 bases are a match to TRBD1. CDR1 is ENHRY and CDR2 is SYGVKD in the germline V gene. The CDR3 is 15 residues long. V lost 5 bases and J lost 0; bases outside the gene matches: 4. DNA for the CDR3: TGTGCCATCAGTACGGACAGGGGGAGCTCCTACGAGCAGTACTTC. This gives the protein CAISTDRGSSYEQYF.

This clone was detected only once. The chain recombines TRBV6-1 with TRBJ2-7; perhaps TRBD1 as D (6 bases). Germline V gene sequence: CDR1 MNHNS, CDR2 SASEGT. Trimming stripped 1 base from V and 4 bases from J, with 17 bases between. This CDR3 region has 16 residues. CDR3 amino acids: CASSEGFGGHLYEQYF. The CDR3 nucleotides read TGTGCCAGCAGTGAAGGATTTGGGGGACACCTATACGAGCAGTACTTC.